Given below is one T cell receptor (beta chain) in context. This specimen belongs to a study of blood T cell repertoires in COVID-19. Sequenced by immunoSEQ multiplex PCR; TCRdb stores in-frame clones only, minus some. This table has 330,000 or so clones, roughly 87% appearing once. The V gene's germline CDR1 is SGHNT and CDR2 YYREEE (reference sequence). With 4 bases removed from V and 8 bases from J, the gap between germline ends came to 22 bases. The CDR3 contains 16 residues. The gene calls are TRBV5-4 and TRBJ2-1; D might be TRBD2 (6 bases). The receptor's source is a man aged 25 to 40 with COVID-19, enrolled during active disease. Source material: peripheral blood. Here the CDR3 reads CASSISGTPGWDEQFF. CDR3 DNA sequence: TGTGCCAGCAGCATCTCCGGGACTCCCGGGTGGGATGAGCAGTTCTTC.